This T cell receptor beta chain was identified in a study of response to subunit inactivated influenza vaccine. Remarks on this clonotype: Its antigen is currently unknown.

General study points: With each seasonal influenza vaccination, the authors suggested, few new T cells are recruited.

From the RT-PCR reads, TCRdb called clonotypes with MiXCR, one entry per CDR3 protein. The data contain over 650,000 distinct CDR3 sequences, less than 20% of them singletons. The germline CDR1 and CDR2 sequences are LGHNA and YNFKEQ. V shed 0 bases and J shed 2 bases, with 10 bases lying between them. The CDR3 runs to 15 residues. The clonotype comes from a man aged 45-65 years who received an inactivated influenza vaccine. The sequencing here drew on PBMCs from blood, taken 4 to 6 days after vaccination. V and J are TRBV4-2 and TRBJ2-5, with TRBD2 as a possible D gene (6 bases). The CDR3 DNA follows: TGTGCCAGCAGCCAAGATTGGAGGGGTCAAGAGACCCAGTACTTC. Translated, it gives CASSQDWRGQETQYF.